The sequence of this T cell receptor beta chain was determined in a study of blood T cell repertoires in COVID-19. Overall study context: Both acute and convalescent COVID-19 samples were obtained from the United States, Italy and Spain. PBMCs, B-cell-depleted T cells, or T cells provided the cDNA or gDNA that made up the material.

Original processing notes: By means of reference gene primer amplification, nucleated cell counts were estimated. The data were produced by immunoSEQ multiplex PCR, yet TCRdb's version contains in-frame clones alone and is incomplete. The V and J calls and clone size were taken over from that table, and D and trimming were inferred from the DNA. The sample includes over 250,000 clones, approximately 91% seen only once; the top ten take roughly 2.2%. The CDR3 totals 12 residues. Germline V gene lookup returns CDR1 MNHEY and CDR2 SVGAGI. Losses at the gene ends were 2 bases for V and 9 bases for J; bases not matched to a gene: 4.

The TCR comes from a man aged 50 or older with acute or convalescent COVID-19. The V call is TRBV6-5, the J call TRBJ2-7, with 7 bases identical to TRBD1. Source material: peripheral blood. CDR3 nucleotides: TGTGCCAGCAGTTACCCGGCAGGGGGGCAGTACTTC. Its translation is CASSYPAGGQYF.